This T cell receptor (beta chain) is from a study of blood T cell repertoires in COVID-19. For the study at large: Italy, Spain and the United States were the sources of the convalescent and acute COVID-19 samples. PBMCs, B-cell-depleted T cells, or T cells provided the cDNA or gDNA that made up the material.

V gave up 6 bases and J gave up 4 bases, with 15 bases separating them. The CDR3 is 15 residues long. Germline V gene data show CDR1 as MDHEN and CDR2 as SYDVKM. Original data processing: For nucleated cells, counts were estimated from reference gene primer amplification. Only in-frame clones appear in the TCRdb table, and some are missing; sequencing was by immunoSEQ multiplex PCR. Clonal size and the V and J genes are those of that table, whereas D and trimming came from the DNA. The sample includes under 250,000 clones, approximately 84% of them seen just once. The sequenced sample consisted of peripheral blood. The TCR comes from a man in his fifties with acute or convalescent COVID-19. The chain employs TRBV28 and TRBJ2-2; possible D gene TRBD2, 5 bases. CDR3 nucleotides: TGTGCCAGCAGATCTAATGAGGGCCGCACCGGGGAGCTGTTTTTT. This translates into CASRSNEGRTGELFF.